Presented here are 9 T cell receptor beta chains from one specimen sequenced in a study of circulating and synovial CD4+ cells in juvenile arthritis. Repertoires were generated with immunoSEQ multiplex PCR, while TCRdb's copy carries only in-frame clones and drops some. The sample has some 30,000 clones, around 93% seen once. The material sequenced was CD4+ T cells from blood. Receptors were obtained from a human donor with juvenile idiopathic arthritis.

The chain couples TRBV11-1 to TRBJ2-2; D not certain. The CDR3 has 14 residues. Trimming took off 2 bases at V and 3 bases at J, with 7 bases between the two ends. CDR1 and CDR2 from the germline V gene are SGHAT and FQDESV (reference sequence). CDR3 coding DNA: TGTGCCAGCAGCTTATCTACAGACACCGGGGAGCTGTTTTTT. Its protein product is CASSLSTDTGELFF.

On this clone itself: The CDR3 end shows no conserved phenylalanine or tryptophan, and so a read error is likely. No DNA is shown, since the ends of the CDR3 on it are uncertain; the CDR3 is the one TCRdb lists. V usage is TRBV27 and J usage is TRBJ2-7; the D call in the table, TRBD2, was not verified against the DNA. The CDR3 has 9 amino acids, counting both end residues. Germline V gene lookup returns CDR1 MNHEY and CDR2 SMNVEV (reference sequence). Here the CDR3 reads CASSQRLAG.

The CDR3 spells CASSIVFAGLTEAFF. CDR3 coding DNA: TGTGCCAGTAGTATAGTCTTCGCAGGGCTCACTGAAGCTTTCTTT. V and J are TRBV19 and TRBJ1-1; possible D gene TRBD1, 5 bases. This CDR3 region has 15 residues. V lost 1 base, J lost 4 bases, and 13 bases lay in between. The germline CDR1 and CDR2 sequences are LNHDA and SQIVND (reference sequence).

V and J are TRBV9 and TRBJ2-3, with 10 nucleotides matching TRBD2. V trimming: 3 bases; J trimming: 1 base; junction bases outside the gene matches: 2. The CDR3 covers 15 residues. Germline V gene lookup returns CDR1 SGDLS and CDR2 YYNGEE. CDR3 sequence: CASSAGLAGTDTQYF. The CDR3 nucleotides are TGTGCCAGCAGCGCAGGACTAGCGGGCACAGATACGCAGTATTTT.

The genes are TRBV7-2 and TRBJ2-3; D gene uncertain. The CDR3 loop spans 15 amino acids. Germline CDR1 is SGHTA and CDR2 is FQGNSA. V was shortened by 7 bases and J by 2 bases, with 16 bases between the two germline ends. The CDR3 DNA sequence: TGTGCCAGCACCCTGACTCTTTTATCCACAGATACGCAGTATTTT. Protein: CASTLTLLSTDTQYF.

CDR3: CASSQEGQAARETEAFF. The CDR3 DNA reads TGCGCCAGCAGCCAAGAAGGCCAGGCCGCCCGGGAGACTGAAGCTTTCTTT. V is TRBV4-1 and J is TRBJ1-1; D uncertain. Germline-derived CDR1 and CDR2 are MGHRA and YSYEKL. There are 17 residues in the CDR3. Between the trimmed V and J ends, which lost 0 bases and 5 bases, there was a span of 19 bases.

This rearrangement joins TRBV30 to TRBJ2-5; tentative D call: TRBD2 (6 bases). Deletions cut 2 bases from V and 5 bases from J, with 12 bases between. This CDR3 spans 13 amino acids. The germline V gene encodes CDR1 GTSNPN and CDR2 SVGIG (reference sequence). The CDR3 loop is CAWSRGGAETQYF. CDR3 bases: TGTGCCTGGAGTCGGGGCGGGGCCGAGACCCAGTACTTC.

DNA of the CDR3: TGTGCCAGCAGTTCATGGGACAGCAATGAGCAGTTCTTC. It encodes CASSSWDSNEQFF. V usage is TRBV27 and J usage is TRBJ2-1, with 7 positions matching TRBD1. V was clipped by 4 bases and J by 6 bases; unmatched bases: 3. In germline, CDR1 is MNHEY, CDR2 SMNVEV (reference sequence). The CDR3 totals 13 residues.

This chain uses TRBV6-1 with TRBJ2-7; 7 nucleotides line up with TRBD1. V lost 6 bases to trimming and J lost 4 bases; unmatched junction nucleotides: 12. Per the germline V gene, CDR1 is MNHNS and CDR2 is SASEGT. CDR3 size: 15 residues. CDR3 protein: CASSHRGRGFYEQYF. DNA for the CDR3: TGTGCCAGCAGCCACAGGGGAAGGGGCTTTTACGAGCAGTACTTC.